Below are 3 T cell receptor beta chains sequenced from a single sample in a study of T cell responses to AZD1222 COVID-19 vaccine (TCRdb year 2021). The label giving this sample's time point can be read as: baseline before first vaccination. The library came from the immunoSEQ multiplex PCR assay. Sourced from immuneACCESS, this table was stored by TCRdb with only in-frame sequences that have V and J called. A share of the clones is absent; for the studies checked, an unresolved V gene accounts for under half, and the remainder has no known explanation. Present in this sample are over 95,000 clones, roughly 89% of which were seen just once. About 12% of the sample is in the top ten clones. This specimen was peripheral blood, taken on day 0 of AZD1222 vaccination. The source is an adult in good health.

This chain uses TRBV19 with TRBJ2-1; TRBD1 agrees at 9 bases. Germline values: CDR1 LNHDA, CDR2 SQIVND (reference sequence). This CDR3 is 15 amino acids long. Trimming at V came to 5 bases and at J to 7 bases, leaving 9 bases not matched to a gene. CDR3 DNA: TGTGCCAGTAGTGCGCGGGACAGGGTAAAGAATGAGCAGTTCTTC. It translates to CASSARDRVKNEQFF. Using reference TRBV19 and TRBJ2-1 for the parts outside the CDR3, the full variable domain is DGGITQSPKYLFRKEGQNVTLSCEQNLNHDAMYWYRQDPGQGLRLIYYSQIVNDFQKGDIAEGYSVSREKKESFPLTVTSAQKNPTAFYLCASSARDRVKNEQFFGPGTRLTVL.

The chain uses TRBV6-5 and TRBJ2-3; D might be TRBD1 (6 bases). This CDR3 is built from 15 residues. Trimming removed 6 bases from V and 1 base from J, with 14 bases in between. Germline V lookup: CDR1 MNHEY, CDR2 SVGAGI. The CDR3 DNA reads as TGTGCCAGCAGCGTCGGACAGTTGGGCACAGATACGCAGTATTTT. Protein: CASSVGQLGTDTQYF.

This chain connects TRBV11-2 to TRBJ1-1; 8 nucleotides line up with TRBD1. This CDR3 is 13 amino acids long. Per germline, CDR1 SGHAT and CDR2 FQNNGV. Trimming took 4 bases from V and 6 from J; bases not matched to a gene: 4. The CDR3 is CASSSDRAAEAFF. The CDR3 nucleotides read TGTGCCAGCAGCTCGGACAGGGCGGCTGAAGCTTTCTTT.